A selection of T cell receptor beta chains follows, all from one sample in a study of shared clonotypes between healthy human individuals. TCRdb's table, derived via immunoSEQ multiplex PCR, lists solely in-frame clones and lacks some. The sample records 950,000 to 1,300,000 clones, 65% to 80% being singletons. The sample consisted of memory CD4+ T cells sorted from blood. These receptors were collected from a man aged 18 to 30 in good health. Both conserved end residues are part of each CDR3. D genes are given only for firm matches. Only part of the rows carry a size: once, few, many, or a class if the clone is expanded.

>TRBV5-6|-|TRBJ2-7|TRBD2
TGTGCCAGCAGCTTGGTGTGGCGGGGGGACACCTACGAGCAGTACTTC
CASSLVWRGDTYEQYF
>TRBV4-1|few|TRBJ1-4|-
TGCGCCAGCAGCCAAGAAACAGCGTTTGTAGAAAAACTGTTTTTT
CASSQETAFVEKLFF
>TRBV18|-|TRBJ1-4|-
TGTGCCAGCTCACCGGCGGGGCTCGCCGGGGGTAATGAAAAACTGTTTTTT
CASSPAGLAGGNEKLFF
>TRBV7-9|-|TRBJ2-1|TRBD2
TGTGCCAGCCTATCCGGGACTAGCCGCGATGAGCAGTTCTTC
CASLSGTSRDEQFF
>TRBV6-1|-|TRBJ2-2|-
TGTGCCAGCATCCTGGGGAAGGCCGGGGAGCTGTTTTTT
CASILGKAGELFF
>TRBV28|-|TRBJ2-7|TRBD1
TGTGCCAGCATAACAGGGGCCGGACCCTACGAGCAGTACTTC
CASITGAGPYEQYF
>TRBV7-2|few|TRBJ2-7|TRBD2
TGTGCCAGCAGCCTCATAGCGGGAGGACACGAGCAGTACTTC
CASSLIAGGHEQYF
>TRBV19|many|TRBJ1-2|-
TGTGCCAGTAGTATAGTCCGCCAGGGTTACTATGGCTACACCTTC
CASSIVRQGYYGYTF
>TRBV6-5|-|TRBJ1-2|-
TGTGCCAGCAGTTACACGGTGAGAGCTAACTATGGCTACACCTTC
CASSYTVRANYGYTF
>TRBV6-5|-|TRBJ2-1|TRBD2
TGTGCCAGCAGCTATCGGGGGGGCCTAAGTGAGCAGTTCTTC
CASSYRGGLSEQFF
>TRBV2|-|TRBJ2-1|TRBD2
TGTGCCAGCAGTGAAGAGCGGGGGGCCTACAATGAGCAGTTCTTC
CASSEERGAYNEQFF
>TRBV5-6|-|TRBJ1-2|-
TGTGCCAGCAGCTTGAGGCCCCAATTCCTCTATGGCTACACCTTC
CASSLRPQFLYGYTF
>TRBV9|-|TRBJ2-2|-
TGTGCCAGCAGCGCAAACTCCAACACCGGGGAGCTGTTTTTT
CASSANSNTGELFF
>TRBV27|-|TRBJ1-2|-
TGTGCCAGCAGTTCCCGCCAAGGCCAGGGTATTTTTCATGGCTACACCTTC
CASSSRQGQGIFHGYTF
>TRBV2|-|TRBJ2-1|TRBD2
TGTGCCAGCACCGGGGGGATAGCGGGGTACAATGAGCAGTTCTTC
CASTGGIAGYNEQFF
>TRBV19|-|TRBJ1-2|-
TGTGCCAGTAGTCCTGGGTGGGTCTCAGCTAACTATGGCTACACCTTC
CASSPGWVSANYGYTF
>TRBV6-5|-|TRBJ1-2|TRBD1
TGTGCCAGCAGTTACACCAGGACAGGGGGAGGCTATGGCTACACCTTC
CASSYTRTGGGYGYTF
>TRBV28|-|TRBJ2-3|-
TGTGCCAGCAGTCCCCGAACGGGAAGGCTAGATACGCAGTATTTT
CASSPRTGRLDTQYF
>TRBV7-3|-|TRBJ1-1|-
TGTGCCAGCAGCGACGGGCCAAACACTGAAGCTTTCTTT
CASSDGPNTEAFF
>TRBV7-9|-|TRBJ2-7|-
TGTGCCAGCAGCCAAGGAGGGTCTTCCTACGAGCAGTACTTC
CASSQGGSSYEQYF
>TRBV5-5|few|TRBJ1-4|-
TGTGCCAGCAGCTCGGGACCTAATGAAAAACTGTTTTTT
CASSSGPNEKLFF
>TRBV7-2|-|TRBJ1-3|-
TGTGCCAGCAGCCGTGACACGTCCTCTGGAAACACCATATATTTT
CASSRDTSSGNTIYF
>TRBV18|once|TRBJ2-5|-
TGTGCCAGCTCACCAATGAAACAAGAGACCCAGTACTTC
CASSPMKQETQYF
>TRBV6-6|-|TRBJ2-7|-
TGTGCCAGCAGTTACGGGGACAACTACGAGCAGTACTTC
CASSYGDNYEQYF
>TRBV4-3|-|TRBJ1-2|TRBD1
TGCGCCAGCAGCCAGGGAGGGACAGACTATGGCTACACCTTC
CASSQGGTDYGYTF
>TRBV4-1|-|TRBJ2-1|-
TGCGCCAGCAGCCCCCTCGCCAAAAACAATGAGCAGTTCTTC
CASSPLAKNNEQFF
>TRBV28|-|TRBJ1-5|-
TGTGCCAGCACCTCTGGGGGGGTCAGTCAGCCCCAGCATTTT
CASTSGGVSQPQHF
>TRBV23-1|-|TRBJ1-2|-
TGCGCCAGCAGTCAAGTTCCGGGACGTTTCTATGGCTACACCTTC
CASSQVPGRFYGYTF
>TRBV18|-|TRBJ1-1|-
TGTGCCAGCTCACCTAATACAGGGAACACTGAAGCTTTCTTT
CASSPNTGNTEAFF
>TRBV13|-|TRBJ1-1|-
TGTGCCAGCAGCTTATCGGTTGTGGACGGCCTGAACACTGAAGCTTTCTTT
CASSLSVVDGLNTEAFF
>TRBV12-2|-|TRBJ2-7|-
TGTGCAAGTCGCTCCGGGGGCGGGAGTGCCTACTACGAGCAGTACTTC
CASRSGGGSAYYEQYF
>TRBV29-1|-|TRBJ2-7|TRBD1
TGCAGCGTATCACGGGACAGGGTAGCCGAGCAGTACTTC
CSVSRDRVAEQYF
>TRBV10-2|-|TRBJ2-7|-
TGCGCCAGCAGTGACTTCAGTAGAATTTACGAGCAGTACTTC
CASSDFSRIYEQYF
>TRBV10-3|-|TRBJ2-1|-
TGTGCCTCCGGGGAGTACAGAGACAATGAGCAGTTCTTC
CASGEYRDNEQFF
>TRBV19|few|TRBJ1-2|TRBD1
TGTGCCAGTAAATCGGACAGGGGGTACAACTATGGCTACACCTTC
CASKSDRGYNYGYTF
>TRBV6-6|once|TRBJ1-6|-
TGTGCCACCACCTTTGGAGCCCCTGATAATTCACCCCTCCACTTT
CATTFGAPDNSPLHF
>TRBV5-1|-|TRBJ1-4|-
TGCGCCAGCAGCCCGACAGGCGGGATCCCCTCAACTAATGAAAAACTGTTTTTT
CASSPTGGIPSTNEKLFF
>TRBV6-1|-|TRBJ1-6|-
TGTGCCAGCAGCGAGAATTCACCCCTCCACTTT
CASSENSPLHF
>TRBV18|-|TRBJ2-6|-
TGTGCCAGCTCTGCTGGGCCCGTGGGGCCTTCTGGGGCCAACGTCCTGACTTTC
CASSAGPVGPSGANVLTF
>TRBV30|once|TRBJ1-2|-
TGTGCCTGGAGTGGACCCGGTGGGAGAGCGGTCCAGCGGGCCTTC
CAWSGPGGRAVQRAF
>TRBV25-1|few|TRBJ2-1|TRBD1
TGTGCCAGCAGTGTAACGGGACAGGGCAGGGTCAATGAGCAGTTCTTC
CASSVTGQGRVNEQFF
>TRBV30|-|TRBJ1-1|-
TGTGCCTGGAGTCCCTCGACAAGCCAGCAAATCTTT
CAWSPSTSQQIF
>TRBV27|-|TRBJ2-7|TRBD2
TGTGCCAGCAGTTCCATCCTAGCGGGGGGCTCCTACGAGCAGTACTTC
CASSSILAGGSYEQYF
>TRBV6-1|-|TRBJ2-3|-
TGTGCCAGCAGGAGGACAGGCACAGATACGCAGTATTTT
CASRRTGTDTQYF
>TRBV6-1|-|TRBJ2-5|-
TGTGCCAGCAGTGACCGGCAGGCCGGGACCCAGTACTTC
CASSDRQAGTQYF
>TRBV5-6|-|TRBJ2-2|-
TGTGCCAGCAGCTTGGACTCCGGGCAAACCGGGGAGCTGTTTTTT
CASSLDSGQTGELFF
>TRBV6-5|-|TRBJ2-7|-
TGTGCCAGCAACCGAGGGAACGGGGAGCAGTACTTC
CASNRGNGEQYF
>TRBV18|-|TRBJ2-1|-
TGTGCCAGCTCACCAACGGGGAGAGGCGAGCAGTTCTTC
CASSPTGRGEQFF
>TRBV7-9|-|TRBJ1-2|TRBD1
TGTGCCAGCAGCGTGGACAGGGCAGGACGGGGCTACACCTTC
CASSVDRAGRGYTF
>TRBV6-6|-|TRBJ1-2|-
TGTGCCAGCAGTTACTCGAACTATGGCTACACCTTC
CASSYSNYGYTF